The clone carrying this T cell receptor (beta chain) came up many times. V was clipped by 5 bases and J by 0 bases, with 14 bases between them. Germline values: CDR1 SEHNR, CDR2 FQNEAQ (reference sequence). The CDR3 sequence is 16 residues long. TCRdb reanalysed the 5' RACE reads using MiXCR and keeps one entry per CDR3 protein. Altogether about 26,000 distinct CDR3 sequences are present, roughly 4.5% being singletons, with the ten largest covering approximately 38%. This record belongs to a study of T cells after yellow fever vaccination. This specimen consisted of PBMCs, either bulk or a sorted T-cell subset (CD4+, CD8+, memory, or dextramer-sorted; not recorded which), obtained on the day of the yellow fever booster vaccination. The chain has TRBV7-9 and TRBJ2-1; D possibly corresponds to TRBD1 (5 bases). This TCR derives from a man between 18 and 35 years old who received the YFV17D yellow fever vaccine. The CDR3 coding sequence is TGTGCCAGCAGCCCTCCTGTGACAGTCTCCTACAATGAGCAGTTCTTC. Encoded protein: CASSPPVTVSYNEQFF.